This record concerns one T cell receptor (beta chain) sequence. What it recognizes is unknown. TCR beta CDR3 regions were amplified from RNA. HTBI primers were used for first-round RT-PCR of the TCR CDR3. TCRdb processed the multiplex PCR reads anew with MiXCR; each CDR3 protein has one entry. The repertoire holds under 200,000 distinct CDR3 sequences, with less than 10% as singletons. Uncontrolled infection, other autoimmune disease, pregnancy or lactation barred patients from enrollment. Ahead of any ophthalmopathy symptoms, the blood sample was obtained at the first diagnosis of hyperthyroidism. Germline CDR1 and CDR2: SGDLS and YYNGEE. The V segment lost 2 bases and the J segment 2 bases; nucleotides outside the gene matches: 11. This CDR3 comprises 18 residues. The sample comes from a study of T cells in Graves' hyperthyroidism and ophthalmopathy. Regarding the study as a whole: Blood also showed most of the thyroid clonotypes that were expanded above 0.001. Stable hyperthyroidism was told apart from ophthalmopathy by a model built on 13 V-J features.

The chain links TRBV9 to TRBJ1-3; 9 bases map to TRBD1. What was sequenced was blood. This receptor was taken from a woman aged 18-29 years with Graves' hyperthyroidism that later progressed to Graves' ophthalmopathy. CDR3 nucleotide sequence: TGTGCCAGCAGCGTTGACCCCCCCGGGACAGGGCCTGGAAACACCATATATTTT. Residues: CASSVDPPGTGPGNTIYF.